The 2 T cell receptor beta chains given below trace back to one sample, sequenced in a study of immune characterization of retroperitoneal liposarcoma. TCRdb recomputed calls from the PCR reads with MiXCR, one row per CDR3 protein. Seen here are about 10,000 distinct CDR3 sequences, 28% observed once, and the top ten hold roughly 8.5%. Sequencing was performed on tumor tissue. The receptors derive from a male donor with retroperitoneal liposarcoma.

This clonotype was seen ten or more times. V is TRBV6-6 and J is TRBJ2-1, with D hard to call. With the DNA end fitting TRBJ2-7 better, the J assignment may be wrong. CDR1 and CDR2 (germline): MNHNY, SVGAGI (reference sequence). The CDR3 loop spans 17 amino acids. CDR3 coding DNA: TGTGCCAGCAGTTACTCGACACAGACTCAAATCCTGGCCGAGCAGTACTTC. It yields the protein CASSYSTQTQILAEQYF.

The count of this clonotype is one. A much larger clonotype is one base distant, so this may be a read error. The rearrangement uses TRBV10-1 and TRBJ1-1; weak D call: TRBD1 (6 bases). The germline V gene has CDR1 WNHNN and CDR2 SYGVQD (reference sequence). The CDR3 sequence is 14 residues long. The CDR3 sequence: CASSESIGDTEACF. CDR3 DNA: TGCGCCAGCAGTGAGTCGATCGGGGACACTGAAGCTTGCTTT.